The rows below give T cell receptor beta chains drawn from one sample of a study of a mutant IDH1 vaccine in newly diagnosed glioma. The protocol was immunoSEQ multiplex PCR, while the TCRdb copy is restricted to in-frame clones and leaves out a portion. The data hold 50,000 to 70,000 clones, with approximately 80% observed a single time. Antigen specificity for these receptors is unknown. This specimen was PBMCs, taken from a glioma patient whose treatment included an IDH1 peptide vaccine. Receptors originate from a woman between 18 and 30 years old with glioma. Some clones in this sample may be carry-over from other donors' samples. Each CDR3 is given with its conserved first and last residue. The order of the fields is V gene, D gene, clone size, J gene, CDR3 DNA, CDR3 protein. The D gene is left open where the match is weak. Size values are once, few and many counts, or a class for expanded clones, and some rows have none.

V: TRBV2
D: -
size: -
J: TRBJ2-7
DNA: TGTGCCAGCAGCCCACTCAGATACGAGCAGTACTTC
CDR3: CASSPLRYEQYF

V: TRBV5-1
D: TRBD1
size: -
J: TRBJ1-2
DNA: TGCGCCAGCAGCTTGACCTTGGGACAGGGGATTTCGGGCTATGGCTACACCTTC
CDR3: CASSLTLGQGISGYGYTF

V: TRBV2
D: -
size: -
J: TRBJ2-1
DNA: TGTGCCAGCAGTGAGGGCAATGAGCAGTTCTTC
CDR3: CASSEGNEQFF

V: TRBV19
D: -
size: -
J: TRBJ1-4
DNA: TGTGCCAGTAGTATCCAGGGACTCTTTGAAAAACTGTTTTTT
CDR3: CASSIQGLFEKLFF

V: TRBV6-5
D: -
size: -
J: TRBJ2-1
DNA: TGTGCCAGCAGTGGACAGTACAATGAGCAGTTCTTC
CDR3: CASSGQYNEQFF

V: TRBV19
D: TRBD1
size: -
J: TRBJ1-2
DNA: TGTGCCAGTAGTACCATCCTCCCGGGACAGGGGAATAGGACCTTC
CDR3: CASSTILPGQGNRTF

V: TRBV5-6
D: TRBD1
size: -
J: TRBJ1-5
DNA: TGTGCCAGCAGGTCGACAGGGTCCAATCAGCCCCAGCATTTT
CDR3: CASRSTGSNQPQHF

V: TRBV5-8
D: TRBD2
size: -
J: TRBJ2-3
DNA: TGTGCCAGCAGCCCGGGACTAGCGCGCACAGATACGCAGTATTTT
CDR3: CASSPGLARTDTQYF

V: TRBV5-6
D: -
size: -
J: TRBJ2-7
DNA: TGTGCCAGCAGACGCGGACATAGTCTCGCCTACGAGCAGTACTTC
CDR3: CASRRGHSLAYEQYF

V: TRBV9
D: -
size: -
J: TRBJ2-3
DNA: TGTGCCAGCAGCGTAGCTGGCGGGGAGAGCACAGATACGCAGTATTTT
CDR3: CASSVAGGESTDTQYF

V: TRBV9
D: -
size: -
J: TRBJ1-2
DNA: TGTGCCAGCAGCGTAGAGACTAAGAGGGGGACGCTTTATGGCTACACCTTC
CDR3: CASSVETKRGTLYGYTF

V: TRBV11-2
D: -
size: -
J: TRBJ2-7
DNA: TGTGCCAGCAGCCCGTCGCGGCTCGGGGCGGGCGAGCAGTACTTC
CDR3: CASSPSRLGAGEQYF

V: TRBV19
D: TRBD1
size: -
J: TRBJ2-7
DNA: TGTGCCAGTAGTATATTTATTAGGTTGGGCAGGGGGACCTACGAGCGGTACTTC
CDR3: CASSIFIRLGRGTYERYF

V: TRBV4-1
D: -
size: -
J: TRBJ2-7
DNA: TGCGCCAGCAGCCAAGATCTCGCAGGTACCTACGAGCAGTACTTC
CDR3: CASSQDLAGTYEQYF

V: TRBV6-5
D: TRBD1
size: -
J: TRBJ1-2
DNA: TGTGCCAGCAGTTACTCGTCAACAGGGGATAGTGGCTACACCTTC
CDR3: CASSYSSTGDSGYTF

V: TRBV5-6
D: -
size: few
J: TRBJ1-5
DNA: TGTGCCAGCAGCTCAGGGGATCAGCCCCAGCATTTT
CDR3: CASSSGDQPQHF

V: TRBV6-6
D: -
size: -
J: TRBJ2-7
DNA: TGTGCCAGCAGTTACCGACAGCCCTACGAGCAGTACTTC
CDR3: CASSYRQPYEQYF

V: TRBV7-9
D: -
size: -
J: TRBJ2-2
DNA: TGTGCCAGCAGCCCGACACTGAACACCGGGGAGCTGTTTTTT
CDR3: CASSPTLNTGELFF